In this sample, the clone carrying this T cell receptor (beta chain) turned up once. Some clones are missing from TCRdb's copy, which holds only in-frame ones; the method was immunoSEQ multiplex PCR. The profile covers some 57,000 clones, with over 80% appearing a single time and 0.89% taken by the ten largest. The data stem from a study of T cell changes during pregnancy in multiple sclerosis. CDR1 and CDR2 (germline): SNHLY, FYNNEI. V was pared by 6 bases and J by 8 bases, with 9 bases of the junction left unmatched. The CDR3 is made up of 14 amino acids. Sequenced material: peripheral blood, taken in the first trimester of pregnancy. This clonotype originated in a female donor in good health, enrolled as a control in a pregnancy study. The V gene is TRBV2, the J gene TRBJ1-4; 7 bases match TRBD1. Written as DNA, the CDR3 is TGTGCCAGCAGCACTAACAGGGGAAGGGAAAAACTGTTTTTT. Residues: CASSTNRGREKLFF.